The clone carrying this T cell receptor beta chain has just a few counts. Antigen: not known. This record comes from a study of response to subunit inactivated influenza vaccine. Germline CDR1 is LGHNA and CDR2 is YSLEER. V shed 0 bases and J shed 8 bases, with 8 bases lying between them. The CDR3 contains 14 residues. The study, taken as a whole, reports: Authors suggested each seasonal influenza vaccination recruits few new T cells.

In TCRdb, the RT-PCR reads were re-called with MiXCR into one record per CDR3 protein. The sample lists hundreds of thousands of distinct CDR3 sequences, roughly 20% occurring once. The source is a man aged 50 or older who received an inactivated influenza vaccine. The input for sequencing was PBMCs from blood, taken less than 6 days after vaccination. This chain connects TRBV4-3 to TRBJ1-6; D ambiguous. CDR3 region: CASSQDLGDSPLHF. DNA for the CDR3: TGCGCCAGCAGCCAAGATCTTGGGGATTCACCCCTCCACTTT.